Listed here is a single T cell receptor (beta chain). Study processing details: Scientists estimated how many nucleated cells there were by amplifying reference gene primers. The protocol was immunoSEQ multiplex PCR, while the TCRdb copy is restricted to in-frame clones and leaves out a portion. V, J and clone size reflect that table, while D and trimming were determined from the DNA. The sample includes roughly 64,000 clones, about 93% of them seen just once. This CDR3 comprises 17 residues. Unmatched junction bases numbered 13, after V lost 5 bases and J lost 3 bases. Germline CDR1 SGHAT, CDR2 FQNNGV. This entry is derived from a study of blood T cell repertoires in COVID-19. Study details: The United States, Italy and Spain were the sources of the acute and convalescent COVID-19 samples. From T cells, B-cell-depleted T cells, or PBMCs came the material, which was cDNA or gDNA.

The chain links TRBV11-2 to TRBJ2-3; TRBD2 agrees at 8 bases. Sequencing was done on a sample of peripheral blood. This sequence originates from a woman of 80 years or more with active COVID-19. The chain's CDR3 is CASSPSPRAGGTDTQYF. The CDR3 region has the DNA TGTGCCAGCAGCCCGAGCCCTCGGGCGGGGGGAACAGATACGCAGTATTTT.